This paragraph reports one TCR beta chain. Its antigen is still unknown. The data derive from a study of cytomegalovirus exposure and HLA in healthy donors. Study-wide points: The study designated fewer than 200 TCR beta chains cytomegalovirus-associated. Specificity for CMV antigens was confirmed in vitro for a few of the CMV-associated chains.

Method: immunoSEQ multiplex PCR; TCRdb's copy keeps in-frame clones and lacks some. The sample yields about 110,000 clones, around 89% seen once. V shed 0 bases, J shed 4 bases, and the junction held 13 bases outside the gene matches. The CDR3 runs to 19 residues. Looked up from germline, CDR1 is SGHDT and CDR2 is YYEEEE. The clonotype comes from a woman aged 25 to 39 in good health and CMV-seropositive. This rearrangement joins TRBV5-6 to TRBJ1-2; 12 bases align to TRBD1. Sequences were obtained from PBMCs. CDR3 residues: CASSLDSRDRGPFGYGYTF. CDR3 coding DNA: TGTGCCAGCAGCTTGGACTCCCGGGACAGGGGGCCCTTTGGCTATGGCTACACCTTC.